The clone carrying this T cell receptor (beta chain) has a count of ten or more. No antigen is known for it. As to time point: longitudinal time-point 2. The study built unsorted libraries from 2 million PBMCs kept at -80 C. These data are taken from a study of neurological immune-mediated disorders. TCRdb analysed the 5' RACE reads with MiXCR anew, one entry per CDR3 protein. Of roughly 80,000 distinct CDR3 sequences listed, more than 5% were seen once; the top ten hold approximately 7.9%. Whole-study results and caveats: The highest TCR clonal expansion occurred in HTLV-1-associated myelopathy; multiple sclerosis fell below healthy controls.

The CDR3 length is 13 residues. CDR1 is SEHNR and CDR2 is FQNEAQ in the germline V gene (reference sequence). V lost 8 bases, J lost 7 bases, and 14 bases lay in between. The sample taken for sequencing was PBMCs. The clonotype was recovered from a woman aged 55-69 years with multiple sclerosis. The rearrangement joins TRBV7-9 to TRBJ2-2; either TRBD1 or TRBD2 may supply D (6 bases each). DNA for the CDR3: TGTGCCAGCTCAAGGGGGGCGAGCGGGGAGCTGTTTTTT. Its protein is CASSRGASGELFF.